Below are 10 T cell receptor beta chains sequenced from a single sample in a study of CD8 T cells in ankylosing spondylitis (dated by TCRdb to about 2017). To prepare the library, 5' RACE was applied. The sequencer listed for this sample is Illumina HiSeq 2500. TCRdb reanalyzed the raw reads on its own, using fastp at Q25 for trimming and MiXCR for clone calling, and kept in-frame beta chains. Every entry covers one CDR3 protein and lists the most common genes and DNA from its rows. The sample yields about 39,000 distinct CDR3 sequences; 2.5% to 3.5% were counted once. Roughly 2.8% of the sample comes from the top ten. Sequencing input: blood, either unsorted or a sorted T cell fraction (not recorded which). All receptors come from a male donor with ankylosing spondylitis or in good health (not recorded which).

In this sample, this clonotype turned up many times. The rearrangement joins TRBV9 to TRBJ2-1; D is possibly TRBD2 (6 bases). Trimming shortened V by 0 bases and J by 9 bases, and 16 bases separated the two germline ends. The CDR3 sequence is 15 residues long. Germline V gene data show CDR1 as SGDLS and CDR2 as YYNGEE. The CDR3 spells CASSVAGEIRGEQFF. The CDR3, as DNA: TGTGCCAGCAGCGTAGCGGGAGAGATAAGGGGTGAGCAGTTCTTC.

This clonotype was counted many times. The chain links TRBV9 to TRBJ2-3, with 13 bases that match TRBD2. The CDR3 totals 19 residues. In germline, CDR1 is SGDLS, CDR2 YYNGEE. J was trimmed by 2 bases and V by 3 bases; bases with no gene match: 12. The CDR3 is CASSAVQGGLAGFTDTQYF. Written as DNA, the CDR3 is TGTGCCAGCAGCGCGGTCCAGGGGGGACTAGCGGGATTCACAGATACGCAGTATTTT.

In this sample, this clonotype turned up many times. The chain couples TRBV14 to TRBJ2-3; D could derive from TRBD1 or TRBD2 (6 bases each). V lost 10 bases and J 0 bases, leaving 17 bases between the germline ends. The CDR3 has 15 residues. Germline V lookup: CDR1 SGHDN, CDR2 FVKESK. The CDR3 protein is CANSIGGGSTDTQYF. CDR3 nucleotide sequence: TGTGCCAACTCGATCGGAGGGGGTAGCACAGATACGCAGTATTTT.

This clonotype was recorded many times. The J gene is TRBJ2-5, the V gene TRBV9, with TRBD1 identical over 9 bases. Germline V lookup: CDR1 SGDLS, CDR2 YYNGEE. CDR3 size: 17 residues. V gave up 4 bases and J gave up 5 bases; unmatched junction bases: 15. The DNA for the CDR3 is TGTGCCAGCAGCCCTAATATGGGGACAGGGTGGTCCGAGACCCAGTACTTC. Translation gives CASSPNMGTGWSETQYF.

This clonotype was seen many times. V is TRBV9 and J is TRBJ2-2; unclear D gene. In germline, CDR1 is SGDLS, CDR2 YYNGEE. The CDR3 sequence is 13 residues long. With 3 bases removed from V and 4 bases from J, the gap between germline ends came to 7 bases. The CDR3 reads CASSATFTGELFF. The CDR3 DNA follows: TGTGCCAGCAGCGCTACCTTCACCGGGGAGCTGTTTTTT.

This clonotype has at least ten counts. The CDR3 spells CASGREGRNTEAFF. For the CDR3, the DNA is TGTGCCAGCGGGAGGGAGGGAAGGAACACTGAAGCTTTCTTT. The chain uses TRBV9 and TRBJ1-1; D is unclear. The V gene's germline CDR1 is SGDLS and CDR2 YYNGEE. Trimming removed 7 bases from V and 1 base from J, with 14 bases in between. CDR3 size: 14 residues.

This clonotype was detected many times. The chain has TRBV7-3 and TRBJ2-7, with D possibly TRBD1 on 6 matching bases. Looked up from germline, CDR1 is SGHTA and CDR2 is FQGTGA. V gave up 5 bases and J gave up 0 bases, with 17 bases separating them. CDR3 size: 16 residues. CDR3 DNA: TGTGCCAGCAGCGGATACAGGGACCTCAGCTCCTACGAGCAGTACGTC. As protein: CASSGYRDLSSYEQYV.

This clonotype was seen many times. V is TRBV9 and J is TRBJ2-5, with D hard to call. The germline V gene has CDR1 SGDLS and CDR2 YYNGEE. The CDR3 is 14 residues long. V lost 0 bases and J 1 base, leaving 7 bases between the germline ends. The CDR3, as DNA: TGTGCCAGCAGCGTAGAGGCATTCCAAGAGACCCAGTACTTC. This translates into CASSVEAFQETQYF.

This clonotype is labeled medium-sized (0.01 to 0.1%). The chain carries TRBV29-1 and TRBJ2-3; D not certain. The ends were cut back, 8 bases at V and 7 bases at J, with 10 bases in the middle. The V gene's germline CDR1 is SQVTM and CDR2 ANQGSEA. CDR3 length: 10 amino acids. The CDR3 DNA follows: TGCAGCCCGCAGAGGTATACGCAGTATTTT. Its protein product is CSPQRYTQYF.

Comment on this clonotype: This clone may be a read error of a much larger clone one base away. This chain links TRBV21-1 with TRBJ2-1; TRBD1 was called by the table and not checked on the DNA. TRBV21-1 is marked as a pseudogene. The CDR3 totals 12 residues. The CDR3 nucleotides read TGTGCCAGAGGTACAGGGAGGAATGAGCAGTTCTTC. The encoded protein is CARGTGRNEQFF.